This T cell receptor (beta chain) is from a study of cytomegalovirus exposure and HLA in healthy donors. Background on the study: In a later analysis, the roughly 130 validation repertoires were reported to have used the same platform as the roughly 600 first-cohort repertoires.

It was the approximately 120-subject validation cohort, separate from the approximately 690-subject first cohort, to which the donors belonged. Using immunoSEQ multiplex PCR, the repertoire was profiled, and TCRdb retains in-frame clones only, with some absent. The sample shows approximately 160,000 clones, around nine tenths of them seen only once. The sample was PBMCs. This TCR was sampled from a woman under 30 in good health and CMV-seropositive.

The CDR3 spells CASSKPGQGPQIIAGGSYEQYF. Here the CDR3 DNA reads TGTGCCAGCAGTAAACCGGGACAGGGCCCCCAGATTATAGCGGGAGGGTCCTACGAGCAGTACTTC. The rearrangement links TRBV28 to TRBJ2-7; the match to TRBD2 covers 11 bases. V trimming: 5 bases; J trimming: 1 base; junction bases outside the gene matches: 25. This CDR3 has 22 amino acids. Germline values: CDR1 MDHEN, CDR2 SYDVKM. The variable domain in full, with the rest retrieved from reference TRBV28 and TRBJ2-7, is DVKVTQSSRYLVKRTGEKVFLECVQDMDHENMFWYRQDPGLGLRLIYFSYDVKMKEKGDIPEGYSVSREKKERFSLILESASTNQTSMYLCASSKPGQGPQIIAGGSYEQYFGPGTRLTVT.